This T cell receptor (beta chain) was captured by sequencing in a study of blood T cell repertoires in COVID-19. Looking at the study overall: The cDNA or gDNA used as material had been derived from T cells, B-cell-depleted T cells, or PBMCs.

The data were produced by immunoSEQ multiplex PCR, yet TCRdb's version contains in-frame clones alone and is incomplete. The table shows roughly 75,000 clones, with 86% occurring only once. The TCR originated in a man aged 80 or over in a cohort sampled during active COVID-19. Input material: peripheral blood.

The CDR3 nucleotides read TGCAGTGCTATTCAGGAGACCCAGTACTTC. The encoded protein is CSAIQETQYF. J is TRBJ2-5 and V is TRBV20-1; D remains ambiguous. Germline assignment: CDR1 DFQATT and CDR2 SNEGSKA (reference sequence). Trimming stripped 4 bases from V and 5 bases from J, with 5 bases between. CDR3 size: 10 residues.